The 13 T cell receptor beta chains below were found in one sample sequenced in a study of beta chain features in type 1 diabetes. Expressed TCRB transcripts were sequenced, since all the RNA that had been isolated was reverse transcribed. Clones were read by immunoSEQ multiplex PCR, and TCRdb kept only the in-frame ones, dropping some. In the table there are over 700,000 clones, under 20% of which are singletons. The material sequenced was naive CD4+ T cells from blood. The source is a woman aged 18-35 years in good health.

This clone has just a few counts. This chain connects TRBV7-2 to TRBJ2-3; D is ambiguous. V was clipped by 1 base and J by 0 bases, with 8 bases between them. Germline CDR1 SGHTA, CDR2 FQGNSA. The CDR3 sequence is 15 residues long. The CDR3 here is CASSLGQTSTDTQYF. The CDR3 nucleotides are TGTGCCAGCAGCTTAGGTCAGACAAGCACAGATACGCAGTATTTT.

The chain joins TRBV4-3 to TRBJ1-4; D ambiguous. The CDR3 is 16 amino acids. The germline V gene has CDR1 LGHNA and CDR2 YSLEER. Trimming removed 6 bases from V and 0 bases from J, with 14 bases in between. CDR3 protein: CASSRGIRSTNEKLFF. CDR3 nucleotide sequence: TGCGCCAGCAGTCGAGGGATCAGATCAACTAATGAAAAACTGTTTTTT.

Only a few counts were recorded for this clone. The CDR3 is CASSLYNRDQPQHF. CDR3 bases: TGTGCCAGCAGTTTATACAACAGGGATCAGCCCCAGCATTTT. The chain employs TRBV28 and TRBJ1-5; D perhaps matches TRBD1 (6 bases). The CDR3 runs 14 residues. The ends were cut back, 1 base at V and 5 bases at J, with 9 bases in the middle. Germline V gene sequence: CDR1 MDHEN, CDR2 SYDVKM.

The rearrangement joins TRBV7-3 to TRBJ2-1, with 9 bases that match TRBD2. Trimming took 6 bases from V and 9 from J; bases not matched to a gene: 0. The germline V gene has CDR1 SGHTA and CDR2 FQGTGA. The CDR3 contains 11 residues. Here the CDR3 DNA reads TGTGCCAGCAGACTAGCGGGTGAGCAGTTCTTC. Amino acids: CASRLAGEQFF. The whole variable domain, filled in from reference TRBV7-3 and TRBJ2-1, reads GAGVSQTPSNKVTEKGKYVELRCDPISGHTALYWYRQSLGQGPEFLIYFQGTGAADDSGLPNDRFFAVRPEGSVSTLKIQRTERGDSAVYLCASRLAGEQFFGPGTRLTVL.

The genes are TRBV9 and TRBJ2-1; possible D gene TRBD2, 5 bases. The germline V and J ends were trimmed by 0 bases and 10 bases, with 20 bases remaining between them. The CDR3 is 16 amino acids. Per the germline V gene, CDR1 is SGDLS and CDR2 is YYNGEE. CDR3 protein: CASSVEGRGLDVEQFF. The CDR3 DNA follows: TGTGCCAGCAGCGTAGAAGGTCGAGGACTCGACGTAGAGCAGTTCTTC.

In this sample, this clone turned up a few times. This specimen includes other DNA sequences encoding the same CDR3. The V and J genes are TRBV20-1 and TRBJ2-3; D is unresolved. In germline, CDR1 is DFQATT, CDR2 SNEGSKA (reference sequence). CDR3 size: 11 residues. V was trimmed by 5 bases and J by 3 bases, leaving 6 bases between them. The CDR3 DNA is TGCAGTGCTGCAAGGACAGATACGCAGTATTTT. Translating it yields CSAARTDTQYF.

This clone was recorded a few times. The chain is built from TRBV7-9 and TRBJ1-2; a weak D match, TRBD1 (5 bases). This CDR3 region has 12 residues. In germline, CDR1 is SEHNR, CDR2 FQNEAQ (reference sequence). V was clipped by 5 bases and J by 4 bases, with 8 bases between them. The CDR3 region is CASSPDSYGYTF. CDR3 nucleotide sequence: TGTGCCAGCAGCCCTGACAGCTATGGCTACACCTTC.

The gene calls are TRBV19 and TRBJ2-1; 7 bases map to TRBD2. The CDR3 length is 13 residues. Germline V CDR1 and CDR2: LNHDA, SQIVND (reference sequence). The V and J ends lost 10 bases and 2 bases, in that order; junction bases with no gene match: 5. CDR3 amino acids: CAIPAGTYNEQFF. The CDR3 DNA reads as TGTGCCATTCCAGCGGGGACCTACAATGAGCAGTTCTTC.

Only a few counts were recorded for this clone. V usage is TRBV28 and J usage is TRBJ2-7, with 7 bases lining up with TRBD1. Germline V lookup: CDR1 MDHEN, CDR2 SYDVKM. V dropped 5 bases and J dropped 9; count of bases not matched to a gene: 13. The CDR3 consists of 14 residues. The CDR3 coding sequence is TGTGCCAGCAGTGCACCATTTACAGGGGTTCGGCAGTACTTC. The encoded protein is CASSAPFTGVRQYF. Using reference TRBV28 and TRBJ2-7 for the parts outside the CDR3, the full variable domain is DVKVTQSSRYLVKRTGEKVFLECVQDMDHENMFWYRQDPGLGLRLIYFSYDVKMKEKGDIPEGYSVSREKKERFSLILESASTNQTSMYLCASSAPFTGVRQYFGPGTRLTVT.

This clone was counted between two and nine times. The V and J genes are TRBV7-3 and TRBJ2-3; D gene unclear. Germline V gives CDR1 SGHTA, CDR2 FQGTGA. The CDR3 loop spans 12 amino acids. The ends were cut back, 2 bases at V and 4 bases at J, with 4 bases in the middle. CDR3 residues: CASSLSSDTQYF. CDR3 in DNA: TGTGCCAGCAGCTTATCGTCAGATACGCAGTATTTT.

The V gene is TRBV28, the J gene TRBJ1-4; the D gene is possibly TRBD1 (6 bases). This CDR3 is 14 amino acids long. Trimming took 7 bases from V and 8 from J, leaving 17 bases between them. Germline CDR1 MDHEN, CDR2 SYDVKM. CDR3 coding DNA: TGTGCCAGCAATGGACAGAGCGGGGGCGAAAAACTGTTTTTT. Protein product: CASNGQSGGEKLFF.

The table lists this clone with a few counts. V gene TRBV5-1 combines with J gene TRBJ2-2; 8 bases align to TRBD2. Germline CDR1 SGHRS, CDR2 YFSETQ. Unmatched junction bases numbered 7, after V lost 2 bases and J lost 1 base. The CDR3 has 17 amino acids. CDR3 DNA: TGCGCCAGCAGCTTAGGACTAGCCTTCGTGAACACCGGGGAGCTGTTTTTT. Its translation is CASSLGLAFVNTGELFF. Together with reference TRBV5-1 and TRBJ2-2, the CDR3 gives the full variable domain: KAGVTQTPRYLIKTRGQQVTLSCSPISGHRSVSWYQQTPGQGLQFLFEYFSETQRNKGNFPGRFSGRQFSNSRSEMNVSTLELGDSALYLCASSLGLAFVNTGELFFGEGSRLTVL.

The chain carries TRBV13 and TRBJ1-2; D is ambiguous. Germline values: CDR1 PRHDT, CDR2 FYEKMQ (reference sequence). Trimming stripped 5 bases from V and 6 bases from J, with 13 bases between. The CDR3 totals 13 residues. The CDR3 is CASSRRGGDGYTF. The CDR3 DNA is TGTGCCAGCAGCCGCCGGGGAGGTGATGGCTACACCTTC.